The rows below give T cell receptor beta chains drawn from one sample of a study of human T cells and chemical hapten exposure. Each CDR3 protein gets one entry after TCRdb re-called the 5' RACE reads with MiXCR. This sample has about 140,000 distinct CDR3 sequences, with approximately 4% found just once. These receptors originate from a female donor in good health. The CDR3 runs from the conserved cysteine through the conserved F or W. Each record gives: V gene, D gene, CDR3 protein. A D gene is named only where the DNA matches it firmly.

>TRBV20-1|NA
CSARAIGNEAFF
>TRBV27|TRBD1
CASSIRRDSYQPQHF
>TRBV20-1|NA
CSARDKGWQYF
>TRBV5-1|TRBD2
CASSQLAGVKNTGELFF
>TRBV7-2|NA
CASSLARSTDTQYF
>TRBV18|NA
CASSPNEPGAGDRDTEAFF
>TRBV7-2|NA
CASSLRPPRPKDTQYF
>TRBV6-2/TRBV6-3|TRBD2
CASSYSGAGGPYNEQFF
>TRBV28|NA
CASSLGHYEQYF
>TRBV5-5|NA
CASSAWPGDYNSPLHF
>TRBV7-7|TRBD2
CASSPMGLAGNTGELFF
>TRBV4-2|TRBD2
CASSRTSEGSYNEQFF
>TRBV12-3/TRBV12-4|NA
CASSQRGGEKLFF
>TRBV4-3|TRBD2
CASSRTSGLAGDNEQFF
>TRBV4-2|TRBD2
CASSQEEASGGDEQFF
>TRBV7-6|NA
CASSLTGRDTQYF
>TRBV28|NA
CASSFGGRSPLHF
>TRBV27|NA
CASSRDTFGVNTEAFF
>TRBV6-2/TRBV6-3|NA
CASTPRTGELFF
>TRBV27|TRBD2
CASSWGGPYNEQFF
>TRBV2|NA
CASKQGGTIYF
>TRBV7-2|TRBD2
CASLWGGVYNEQFF
>TRBV19|NA
CASSIRRGNQPQHF
>TRBV29-1|NA
CSGRDPSGYEQFF
>TRBV24-1|NA
CATSVGGDDNEQFF
>TRBV19|TRBD1
CASSRYGDRGLEQFF
>TRBV9|NA
CASSRAMCNQPQHF
>TRBV12-3/TRBV12-4|TRBD1
CASSIRQGAGAFF
>TRBV5-4|NA
CASSLDRQGFPFF
>TRBV7-2|TRBD1
CASSLVGIQGAPRDTQYF
>TRBV19|NA
CASLSLRGSNYGYTF
>TRBV5-1|NA
CASSLLIGPLGNEQFF
>TRBV5-1|NA
CASSLEGHSEAFF
>TRBV11-2|NA
CASSFVSGASEKLFF
>TRBV4-3|NA
CASSQLDGYEQYF
>TRBV5-1|NA
CASSLVQGNSGANVLTF
>TRBV7-2|NA
CASSLGGLLGQYF
>TRBV5-1|NA
CASSFSTDSYEQYF
>TRBV4-3|TRBD2
CASSQDGGEGTDTQYF
>TRBV9|NA
CASSVGIGETQYF
>TRBV6-1|TRBD2
CASSASGGTSNEQFF
>TRBV5-1|TRBD1
CASSGGQGALNTDTQYF
>TRBV11-2|NA
CATLKEGGYEQYF
>TRBV20-1|NA
CSARDPLLGNTEAFF
>TRBV2|NA
CASISSGNAARETQYF
>TRBV29-1|NA
CSVAILPNYGYTF